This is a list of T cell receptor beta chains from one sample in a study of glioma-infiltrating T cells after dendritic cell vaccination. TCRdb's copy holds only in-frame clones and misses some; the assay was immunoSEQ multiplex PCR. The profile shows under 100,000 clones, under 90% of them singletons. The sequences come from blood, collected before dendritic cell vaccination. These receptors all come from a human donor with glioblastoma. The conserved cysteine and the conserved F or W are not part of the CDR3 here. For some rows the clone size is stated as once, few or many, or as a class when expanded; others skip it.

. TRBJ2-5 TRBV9 ASSERGGRQTQY
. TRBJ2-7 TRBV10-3 AISESGQVYEQY
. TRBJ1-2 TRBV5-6 ASSSTDLTGGGYT
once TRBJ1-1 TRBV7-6 ASSGSTGWNTEAF
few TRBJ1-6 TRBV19 ASPGGNNSPLH
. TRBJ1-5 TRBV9 ASSALGGKGNQPQH
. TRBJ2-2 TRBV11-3 ASSLTGELF
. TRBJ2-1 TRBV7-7 ASSLAALALESSYNEQF
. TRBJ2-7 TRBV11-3 ASSSNRDRDHEQY
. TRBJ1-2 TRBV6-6 ASKGRGAWGGYT
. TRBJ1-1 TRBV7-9 ASRTDRDTEAF
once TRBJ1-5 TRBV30 AWALRPQRNQPQH
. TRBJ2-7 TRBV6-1 ASIQGITYEQY
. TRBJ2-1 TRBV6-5 ASSRTSEYNEQF
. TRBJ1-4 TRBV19 ASSTGTGATNEKLF
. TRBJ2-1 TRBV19 ASSAGNEQF
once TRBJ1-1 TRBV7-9 ASSLALGNTEAF
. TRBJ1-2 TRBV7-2 ASSPKVTGGYT
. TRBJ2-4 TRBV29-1 SANNPGQGADIQY
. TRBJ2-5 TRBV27 ASSFQGTDQETQY
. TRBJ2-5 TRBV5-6 ASSLGALGQETQY
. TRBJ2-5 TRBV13 ASSLPIPYQETQY
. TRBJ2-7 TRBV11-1 ASSSTGGYYEQY
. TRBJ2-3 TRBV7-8 ASSPIPGGVITDTQY
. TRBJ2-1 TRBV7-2 ASSLGGLAGLEQF
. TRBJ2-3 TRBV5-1 ASSRDGTRSADTQY
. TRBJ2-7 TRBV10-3 AISEFDRGYEQY
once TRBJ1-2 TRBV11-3 ASSLEGRGGRDGYT
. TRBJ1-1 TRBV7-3 ASSFGQTTEAF
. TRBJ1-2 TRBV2 ASSSDGINNYGYT
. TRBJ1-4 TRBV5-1 ASSLRQGGEKLF
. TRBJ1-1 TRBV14 ASSQEGRGYTEAF
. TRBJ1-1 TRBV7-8 ASTHKGVGAEAF
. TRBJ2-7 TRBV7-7 ASSALPEGEQY
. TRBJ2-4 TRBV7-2 ASSRTSTKNIQY
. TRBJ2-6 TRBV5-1 ASRRDSSGANVLT
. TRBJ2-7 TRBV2 ASKSGRGQDEQY
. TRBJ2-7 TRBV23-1 ASSQPPGAEQY
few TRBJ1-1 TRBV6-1 ASSERRRVNTEAF
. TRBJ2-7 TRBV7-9 ASRTGQGFEQY
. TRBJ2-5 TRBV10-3 AISEGQGSVTQY